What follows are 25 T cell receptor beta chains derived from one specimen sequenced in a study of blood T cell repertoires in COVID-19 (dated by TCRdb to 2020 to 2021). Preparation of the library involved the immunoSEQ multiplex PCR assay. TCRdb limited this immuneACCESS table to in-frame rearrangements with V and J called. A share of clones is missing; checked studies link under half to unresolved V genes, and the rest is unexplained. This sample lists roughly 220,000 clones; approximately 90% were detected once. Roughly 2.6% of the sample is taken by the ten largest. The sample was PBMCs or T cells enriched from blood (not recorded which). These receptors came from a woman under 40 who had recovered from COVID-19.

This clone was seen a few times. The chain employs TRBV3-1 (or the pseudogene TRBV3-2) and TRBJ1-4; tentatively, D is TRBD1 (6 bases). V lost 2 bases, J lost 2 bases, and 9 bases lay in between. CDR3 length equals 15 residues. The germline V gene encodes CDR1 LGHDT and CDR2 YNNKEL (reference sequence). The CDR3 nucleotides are TGTGCCAGCAGCCAATCAAGGGGGACTAATGAAAAACTGTTTTTT. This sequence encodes CASSQSRGTNEKLFF.

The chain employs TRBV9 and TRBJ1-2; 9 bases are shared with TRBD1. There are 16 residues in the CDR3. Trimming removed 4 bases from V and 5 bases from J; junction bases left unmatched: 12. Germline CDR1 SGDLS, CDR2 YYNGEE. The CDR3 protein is CASSPLGDRDPYGYTF. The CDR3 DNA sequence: TGTGCCAGCAGCCCGTTAGGGGACAGGGATCCTTATGGCTACACCTTC. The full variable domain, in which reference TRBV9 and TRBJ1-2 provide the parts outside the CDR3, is DSGVTQTPKHLITATGQRVTLRCSPRSGDLSVYWYQQSLDQGLQFLIQYYNGEERAKGNILERFSAQQFPDLHSELNLSSLELGDSALYFCASSPLGDRDPYGYTFGSGTRLTVV.

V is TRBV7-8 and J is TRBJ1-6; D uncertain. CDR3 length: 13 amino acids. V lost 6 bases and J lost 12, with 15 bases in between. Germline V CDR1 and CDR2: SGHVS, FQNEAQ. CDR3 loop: CASRRETSQPLHF. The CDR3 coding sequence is TGTGCCAGCAGGCGAGAGACAAGCCAACCCCTCCACTTT.

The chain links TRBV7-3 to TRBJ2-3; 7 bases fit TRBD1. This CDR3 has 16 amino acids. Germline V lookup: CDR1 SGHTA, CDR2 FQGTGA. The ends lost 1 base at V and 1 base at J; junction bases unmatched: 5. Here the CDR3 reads CASSLISGTGTDTQYF. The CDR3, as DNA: TGTGCCAGCAGCTTAATTTCCGGGACAGGCACAGATACGCAGTATTTT.

CDR3 in amino acids: CASSYLDRGADTQYF. The CDR3 DNA sequence: TGTGCCAGCAGTTACTTGGACAGGGGCGCAGATACGCAGTATTTT. V usage is TRBV6-5 and J usage is TRBJ2-3; 9 bases are shared with TRBD1. The V and J ends lost 1 base and 4 bases, in that order; junction bases with no gene match: 3. This CDR3 is built from 15 residues. Germline-derived CDR1 and CDR2 are MNHEY and SVGAGI.

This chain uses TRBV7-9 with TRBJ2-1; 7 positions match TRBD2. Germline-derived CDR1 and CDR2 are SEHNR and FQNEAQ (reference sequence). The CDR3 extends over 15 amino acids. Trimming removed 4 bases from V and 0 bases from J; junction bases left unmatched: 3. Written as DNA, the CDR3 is TGTGCCAGCAGCTCGACTAGCCCCTCCTACAATGAGCAGTTCTTC. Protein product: CASSSTSPSYNEQFF.

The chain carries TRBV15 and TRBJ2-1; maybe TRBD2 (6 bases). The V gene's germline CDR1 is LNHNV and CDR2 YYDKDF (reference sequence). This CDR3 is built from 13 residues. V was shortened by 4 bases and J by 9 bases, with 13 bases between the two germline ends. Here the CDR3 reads CATSTDSGGEQFF. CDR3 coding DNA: TGTGCCACCAGCACTGACTCCGGGGGTGAGCAGTTCTTC.

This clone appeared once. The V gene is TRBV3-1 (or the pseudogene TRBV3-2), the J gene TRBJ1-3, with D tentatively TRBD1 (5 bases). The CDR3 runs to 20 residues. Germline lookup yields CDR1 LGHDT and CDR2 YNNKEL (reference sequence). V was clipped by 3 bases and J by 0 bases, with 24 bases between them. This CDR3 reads CASSHFVPGGTVLSGNTIYF. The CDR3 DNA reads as TGTGCCAGCAGCCATTTTGTTCCGGGGGGGACGGTCCTCTCTGGAAACACCATATATTTT.

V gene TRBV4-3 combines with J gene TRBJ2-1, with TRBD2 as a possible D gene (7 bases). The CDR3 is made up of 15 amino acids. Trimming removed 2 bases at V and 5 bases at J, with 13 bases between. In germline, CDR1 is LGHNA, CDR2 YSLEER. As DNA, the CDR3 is TGCGCCAGCAGCCAAAGGGGGGGGTACAACAATGAGCAGTTCTTC. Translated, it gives CASSQRGGYNNEQFF.

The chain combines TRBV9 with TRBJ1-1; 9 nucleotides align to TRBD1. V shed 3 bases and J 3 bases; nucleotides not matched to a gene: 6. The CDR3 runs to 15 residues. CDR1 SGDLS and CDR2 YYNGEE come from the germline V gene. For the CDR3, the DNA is TGTGCCAGCAGCGCCGGGACAGGGTGGGACACTGAAGCTTTCTTT. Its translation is CASSAGTGWDTEAFF.

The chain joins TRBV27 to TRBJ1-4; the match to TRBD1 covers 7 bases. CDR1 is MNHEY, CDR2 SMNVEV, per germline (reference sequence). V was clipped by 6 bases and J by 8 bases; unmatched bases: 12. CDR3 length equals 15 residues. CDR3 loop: CASSNPNRGREKLFF. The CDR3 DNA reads TGTGCCAGCAGCAACCCCAACAGGGGCAGAGAAAAACTGTTTTTT.

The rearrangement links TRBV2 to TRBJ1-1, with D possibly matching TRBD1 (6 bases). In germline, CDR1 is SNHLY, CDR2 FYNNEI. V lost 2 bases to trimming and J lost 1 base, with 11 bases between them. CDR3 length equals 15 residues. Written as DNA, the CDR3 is TGTGCCAGCAGTGAAATCTCACAGGGGAACACTGAAGCTTTCTTT. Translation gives CASSEISQGNTEAFF.

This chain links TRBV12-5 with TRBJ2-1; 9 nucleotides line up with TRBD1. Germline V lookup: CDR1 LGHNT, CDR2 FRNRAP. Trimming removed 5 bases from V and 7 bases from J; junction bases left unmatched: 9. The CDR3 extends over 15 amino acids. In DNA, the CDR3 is TGTGCTAGTGGTACGGACAGGGGCATTGGGAATGAGCAGTTCTTC. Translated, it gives CASGTDRGIGNEQFF.

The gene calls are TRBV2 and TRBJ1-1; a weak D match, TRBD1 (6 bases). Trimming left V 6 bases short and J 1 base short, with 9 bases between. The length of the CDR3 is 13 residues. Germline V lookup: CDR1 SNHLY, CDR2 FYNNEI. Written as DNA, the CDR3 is TGTGCCAGCAGAGGACAGACGAACACTGAAGCTTTCTTT. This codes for CASRGQTNTEAFF.

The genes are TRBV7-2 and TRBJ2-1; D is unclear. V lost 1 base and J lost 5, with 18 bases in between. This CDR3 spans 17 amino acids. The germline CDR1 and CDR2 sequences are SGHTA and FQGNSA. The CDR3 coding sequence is TGTGCCAGCAGCTTAGTAATTAGTACAACAGATAACAATGAGCAGTTCTTC. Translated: CASSLVISTTDNNEQFF.

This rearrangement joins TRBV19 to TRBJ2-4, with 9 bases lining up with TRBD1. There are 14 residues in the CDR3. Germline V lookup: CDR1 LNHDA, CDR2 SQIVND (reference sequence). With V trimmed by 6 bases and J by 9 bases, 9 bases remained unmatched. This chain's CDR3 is CASRLGQGGSIQYF. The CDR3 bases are TGTGCCAGTAGGCTGGGACAGGGTGGGAGCATTCAGTACTTC.

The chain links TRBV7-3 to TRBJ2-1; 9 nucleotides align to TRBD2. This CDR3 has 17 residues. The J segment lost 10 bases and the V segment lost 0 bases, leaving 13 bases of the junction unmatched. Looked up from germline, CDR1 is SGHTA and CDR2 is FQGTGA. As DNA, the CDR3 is TGTGCCAGCAGCTTAACCAAAGGACTAGCGCTCAAGGGGGAGCAGTTCTTC. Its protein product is CASSLTKGLALKGEQFF. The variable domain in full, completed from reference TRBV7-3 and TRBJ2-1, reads GAGVSQTPSNKVTEKGKYVELRCDPISGHTALYWYRQSLGQGPEFLIYFQGTGAADDSGLPNDRFFAVRPEGSVSTLKIQRTERGDSAVYLCASSLTKGLALKGEQFFGPGTRLTVL.

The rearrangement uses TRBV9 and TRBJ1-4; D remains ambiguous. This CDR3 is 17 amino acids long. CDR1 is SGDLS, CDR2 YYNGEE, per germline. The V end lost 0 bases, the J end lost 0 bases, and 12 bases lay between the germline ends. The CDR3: CASSVEGQAATNEKLFF. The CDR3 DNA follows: TGTGCCAGCAGCGTAGAAGGCCAGGCCGCAACTAATGAAAAACTGTTTTTT.

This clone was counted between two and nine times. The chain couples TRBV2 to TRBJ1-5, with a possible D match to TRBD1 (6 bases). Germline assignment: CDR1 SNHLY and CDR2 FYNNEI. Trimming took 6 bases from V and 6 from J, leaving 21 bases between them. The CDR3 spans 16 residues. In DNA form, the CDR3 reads TGTGCCAGCAGCCCCAGGGGTCCCGGGCTAAGTCAGCCCCAGCATTTT. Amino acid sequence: CASSPRGPGLSQPQHF.

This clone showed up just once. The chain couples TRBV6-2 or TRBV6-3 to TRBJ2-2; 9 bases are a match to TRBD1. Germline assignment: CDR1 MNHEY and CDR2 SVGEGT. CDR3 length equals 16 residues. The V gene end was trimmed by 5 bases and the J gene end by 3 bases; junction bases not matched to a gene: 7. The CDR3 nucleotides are TGTGCCAGCAGTCGGACAGGGGCCCGATACACCGGGGAGCTGTTTTTT. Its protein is CASSRTGARYTGELFF.

The CDR3 region has the DNA TGCGCCAGCAGCTTGCAGTCTGAGCAGTTCTTC. This encodes CASSLQSEQFF. The genes are TRBV5-1 and TRBJ2-1; no clear D gene. CDR3 length equals 11 residues. Germline CDR1 is SGHRS and CDR2 is YFSETQ. V was pared by 1 base and J by 9 bases, with 5 bases between. Full variable domain (outside the CDR3, taken from reference TRBV5-1 and TRBJ2-1): KAGVTQTPRYLIKTRGQQVTLSCSPISGHRSVSWYQQTPGQGLQFLFEYFSETQRNKGNFPGRFSGRQFSNSRSEMNVSTLELGDSALYLCASSLQSEQFFGPGTRLTVL.

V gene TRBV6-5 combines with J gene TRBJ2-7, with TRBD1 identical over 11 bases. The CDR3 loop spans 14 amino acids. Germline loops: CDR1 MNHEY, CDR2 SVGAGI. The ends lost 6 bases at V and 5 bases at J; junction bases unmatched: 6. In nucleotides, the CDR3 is TGTGCCAGCAGGGCTGGGACAGGGGGGGACGAGCAGTACTTC. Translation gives CASRAGTGGDEQYF.

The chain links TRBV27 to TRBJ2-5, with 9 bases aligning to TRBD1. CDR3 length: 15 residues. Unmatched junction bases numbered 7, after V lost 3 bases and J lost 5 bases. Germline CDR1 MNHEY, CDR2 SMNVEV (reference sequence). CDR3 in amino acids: CASSFQQGAFETQYF. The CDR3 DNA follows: TGTGCCAGCAGTTTTCAACAGGGGGCGTTTGAGACCCAGTACTTC.

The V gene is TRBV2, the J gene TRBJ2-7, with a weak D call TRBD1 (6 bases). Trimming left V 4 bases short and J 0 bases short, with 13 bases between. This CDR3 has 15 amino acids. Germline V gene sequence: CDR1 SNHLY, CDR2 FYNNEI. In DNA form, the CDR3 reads TGTGCCAGCAGTGTCACAGGGTGGGGCTCCTACGAGCAGTACTTC. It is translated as CASSVTGWGSYEQYF.

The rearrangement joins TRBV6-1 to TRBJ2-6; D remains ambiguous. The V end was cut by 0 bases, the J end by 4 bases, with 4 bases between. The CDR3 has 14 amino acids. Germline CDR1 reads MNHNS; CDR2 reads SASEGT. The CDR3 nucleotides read TGTGCCAGCAGTGAAGCTCGGGGGGCCAACGTCCTGACTTTC. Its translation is CASSEARGANVLTF.